Listed below are T cell receptor beta chains from one sample, sequenced in a study of T cells after yellow fever vaccination. In TCRdb, the 5' RACE reads were re-called with MiXCR into one record per CDR3 protein. The data contain fewer than 650,000 distinct CDR3 sequences, around a fifth of them seen just once; the ten biggest clones take up about a sixth. Sequencing used PBMCs, obtained more than 20 days after the first yellow fever vaccination. The source of these receptors is a man younger than 35 who received the YFV17D yellow fever vaccine. The CDR3 runs from the conserved cysteine through the conserved F or W. The order of the fields is clone size, V gene, D gene, J gene, CDR3 DNA, CDR3 protein. The D gene is left open where the match is weak. Some rows have no size entry. The others give once, few or many, or a class for an expanded clone.

.	TRBV5-1	.	TRBJ2-2	TGCGCCAGCAGCGCGGCAGGGTGGAACACCGGGGAGCTGTTTTTT	CASSAAGWNTGELFF
.	TRBV27	.	TRBJ1-3	TGTGCCAGCCAGGATTATGGGGACAACACCATATATTTT	CASQDYGDNTIYF
.	TRBV6-7	TRBD2	TRBJ2-5	TGTGCCAGCAGTTACTCAGGGACTAGCGCCCAAGAGACCCAGTACTTC	CASSYSGTSAQETQYF
few	TRBV10-3	.	TRBJ2-5	TGTGCCATCGGGGAACAGCAAGAGGCCCAGTACTTC	CAIGEQQEAQYF
.	TRBV7-2	TRBD2	TRBJ2-7	TGTGCCAGCAGCTCCCCGACGGGACTAGCGGGGGGTCGGGAGCAGTACTTC	CASSSPTGLAGGREQYF
many	TRBV12-3/TRBV12-4	.	TRBJ2-5	TGTGCCAGCAGTTTAGCGGCAGGCAATCAAGAGACCCAGTACTTC	CASSLAAGNQETQYF
few	TRBV4-3	.	TRBJ2-1	TGCGCCAGCAGCCAAGGTCTCAGGGCAGGGGCTAGGGATGAGCAGTTCTTC	CASSQGLRAGARDEQFF
many	TRBV5-1	TRBD2	TRBJ2-2	TGCGCCAGCAAATCTAGCGGGGGGACGAACACCGGGGAGCTGTTTTTT	CASKSSGGTNTGELFF
few	TRBV7-8	TRBD2	TRBJ2-3	TGTGCCAGCAGCCCTCGCGGGGGTGGAGATACGCAGTATTTT	CASSPRGGGDTQYF
.	TRBV7-3	.	TRBJ2-1	TGTGCCAGCAGCTTAAGTTATGGGGACCACAATGAGCAGTTCTTC	CASSLSYGDHNEQFF
once	TRBV5-6	.	TRBJ2-7	TGTGCCAGCAGCTTGGGCCCCCTCATGAGGGACGAGCAGTACTTC	CASSLGPLMRDEQYF
few	TRBV6-2/TRBV6-3	.	TRBJ2-4	TGTGCCAGCAAACTCGGAGGGGAAAACATTCAGTACTTC	CASKLGGENIQYF
few	TRBV4-1	.	TRBJ1-2	TGCGCCAGCAGCCAAGAAATGACATATGGCTACACCTTC	CASSQEMTYGYTF
.	TRBV5-1	TRBD1	TRBJ2-5	TGCGCCAGCAGCCTCGGGGACAGGGGGCGCGAAGAGACCCAGTACTTC	CASSLGDRGREETQYF
.	TRBV6-5	.	TRBJ1-5	TGTGCCAGCAGTTACTTAGAAAGTGATCAGCCCCAGCATTTT	CASSYLESDQPQHF
.	TRBV20-1	.	TRBJ1-6	TGCAGTGCTAGAGACTCAAACTCCTATAATTCACCCCTCCACTTT	CSARDSNSYNSPLHF
.	TRBV7-6	.	TRBJ2-2	TGTGCCAGCAGCTTAAAAGGGTCAGGCACCGGGGAGCTGTTTTTT	CASSLKGSGTGELFF
few	TRBV4-3	TRBD1	TRBJ2-4	TGCGCCAGCAGCCCGGGGACAGGACGACCGGCCAAAAACATTCAGTACTTC	CASSPGTGRPAKNIQYF
.	TRBV11-2	.	TRBJ1-4	TGTGCCAGCAGCGCTGCCGGGATTAATGAAAAACTGTTTTTT	CASSAAGINEKLFF
.	TRBV27	.	TRBJ2-3	TGTGCCAGCAGTCCGCGTTCCTACACAGATACGCAGTATTTT	CASSPRSYTDTQYF
.	TRBV27	.	TRBJ1-5	TGTGCCAGCAGTCCCCGACGGGGACCCCAGCCCCAGCATTTT	CASSPRRGPQPQHF
few	TRBV5-1	TRBD1	TRBJ2-3	TGCGCCAGCACCTCCCTCGGACAGGCCACAGATACGCAGTATTTT	CASTSLGQATDTQYF
.	TRBV7-9	TRBD1	TRBJ1-5	TGTGCCAGCAGCTTAGGGACAGGGGGCCGGCGCAATCAGCCCCAGCATTTT	CASSLGTGGRRNQPQHF
.	TRBV7-2	TRBD2	TRBJ2-5	TGTGCCAGCAGCGGGACTAGCGGGGGGCTCCAAGAGACCCAGTACTTC	CASSGTSGGLQETQYF
few	TRBV12-3/TRBV12-4	.	TRBJ1-5	TGTGCCAGCAATGCCGGGACGAGGAATCAGCCCCAGCATTTT	CASNAGTRNQPQHF
few	TRBV4-1	TRBD2	TRBJ2-7	TGCGCCAGCAGCCATGGGACTAGCGGGACCTCCTACGAGCAGTACTTC	CASSHGTSGTSYEQYF
few	TRBV7-2	TRBD1	TRBJ2-1	TGTGCCAGCAACCGACAGGGATTGTACAATGAGCAGTTCTTC	CASNRQGLYNEQFF
few	TRBV5-6	TRBD2	TRBJ2-1	TGTGCCAGCAGGGGCCGCGGCGGGGGGGCGAATGAGCAGTTCTTC	CASRGRGGGANEQFF